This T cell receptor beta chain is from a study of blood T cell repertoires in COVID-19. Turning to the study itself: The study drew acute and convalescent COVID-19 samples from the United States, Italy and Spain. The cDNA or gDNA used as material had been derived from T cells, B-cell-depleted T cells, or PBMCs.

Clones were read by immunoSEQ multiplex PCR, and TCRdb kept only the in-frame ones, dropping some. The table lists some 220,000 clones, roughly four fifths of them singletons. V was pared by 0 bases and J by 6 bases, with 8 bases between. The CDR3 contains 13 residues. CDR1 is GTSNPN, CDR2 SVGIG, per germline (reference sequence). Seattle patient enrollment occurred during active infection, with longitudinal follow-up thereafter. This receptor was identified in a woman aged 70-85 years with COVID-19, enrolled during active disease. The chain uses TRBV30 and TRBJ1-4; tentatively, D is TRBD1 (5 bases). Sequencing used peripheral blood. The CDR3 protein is CAWSVGADEKLFF. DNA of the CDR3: TGTGCCTGGAGTGTTGGGGCGGATGAAAAACTGTTTTTT.